Shown below are 9 T cell receptor beta chains from a single sample sequenced in a study of blood T cell repertoires in COVID-19. Assay used: immunoSEQ multiplex PCR; TCRdb lists only in-frame clones, some missing. The repertoire holds 200,000 to 250,000 clones, with roughly 80% as singletons. The sample consisted of peripheral blood. The receptor source for this set is a woman over 75 with active or convalescent COVID-19.

This clone has only a few counts. The chain links TRBV4-1 to TRBJ2-7; 7 bases map to TRBD2. The germline gives CDR1 MGHRA, CDR2 YSYEKL. The CDR3 contains 15 residues. The J segment lost 3 bases and the V segment lost 0 bases, leaving 5 bases of the junction unmatched. CDR3 residues: CASSQEPGLRYEQYF. In DNA form, the CDR3 reads TGCGCCAGCAGCCAAGAACCGGGACTACGCTACGAGCAGTACTTC.

This clone was detected once. The V gene is TRBV28, the J gene TRBJ1-1, with TRBD1 as a possible D gene (5 bases). The CDR3 consists of 13 residues. Trimming pared 2 bases from V and 7 bases from J, leaving 11 bases between. Germline values: CDR1 MDHEN, CDR2 SYDVKM. CDR3 residues: CASSLIPQGEAFF. The DNA for the CDR3 is TGTGCCAGCAGTTTAATCCCCCAGGGTGAAGCTTTCTTT. Variable domain in full (rest from reference TRBV28 and TRBJ1-1): DVKVTQSSRYLVKRTGEKVFLECVQDMDHENMFWYRQDPGLGLRLIYFSYDVKMKEKGDIPEGYSVSREKKERFSLILESASTNQTSMYLCASSLIPQGEAFFGQGTRLTVV.

The gene calls are TRBV19 and TRBJ1-1, with unresolved D. The CDR3 sequence is 13 residues long. Trimming cost V 0 bases and J 10 bases, with 12 bases left between them. Per the germline V gene, CDR1 is LNHDA and CDR2 is SQIVND (reference sequence). The CDR3: CASSIDGPRGAFF. The DNA of the CDR3 is TGTGCCAGTAGTATAGATGGCCCTCGGGGAGCTTTCTTT.

The V call is TRBV4-3, the J call TRBJ2-7, with 8 bases fitting TRBD2. V was clipped by 1 base and J by 3 bases; unmatched bases: 5. The CDR3 is 15 amino acids. Germline CDR1 reads LGHNA; CDR2 reads YSLEER. CDR3 in amino acids: CASSQVVSGSYEQYF. DNA of the CDR3: TGCGCCAGCAGCCAAGTGGTCAGCGGGAGCTACGAGCAGTACTTC.

The chain links TRBV5-6 to TRBJ2-1; 7 bases are a match to TRBD2. Unmatched junction bases numbered 4, after V lost 1 base and J lost 3 bases. The CDR3 contains 15 residues. Germline assignment: CDR1 SGHDT and CDR2 YYEEEE. DNA for the CDR3: TGTGCCAGCAGCTTGTTCGGGGGGAACTACAATGAGCAGTTCTTC. This codes for CASSLFGGNYNEQFF. Full variable domain (rest looked up from reference TRBV5-6 and TRBJ2-1): DAGVTQSPTHLIKTRGQQVTLRCSPKSGHDTVSWYQQALGQGPQFIFQYYEEEERQRGNFPDRFSGHQFPNYSSELNVNALLLGDSALYLCASSLFGGNYNEQFFGPGTRLTVL.

The chain couples TRBV2 to TRBJ1-5; D gene uncertain. The V and J ends lost 7 bases and 2 bases respectively, with 9 bases between them. Germline V gene lookup returns CDR1 SNHLY and CDR2 FYNNEI. CDR3 length equals 13 residues. The CDR3 protein is CASIKEGNQPQHF. CDR3 nucleotides: TGTGCCAGCATAAAGGAGGGCAATCAGCCCCAGCATTTT.

This rearrangement joins TRBV28 to TRBJ2-7; 7 bases match TRBD1. The CDR3 sequence is 15 residues long. The trim removed 3 bases at V and 3 bases at J, leaving 8 bases unmatched. The V gene's germline CDR1 is MDHEN and CDR2 SYDVKM. CDR3 DNA sequence: TGTGCCAGCAGTTTCTTCGGACAGGAAGACTACGAGCAGTACTTC. Translated, it gives CASSFFGQEDYEQYF. The whole variable domain, filled in from reference TRBV28 and TRBJ2-7, reads DVKVTQSSRYLVKRTGEKVFLECVQDMDHENMFWYRQDPGLGLRLIYFSYDVKMKEKGDIPEGYSVSREKKERFSLILESASTNQTSMYLCASSFFGQEDYEQYFGPGTRLTVT.

This chain links TRBV6-2 or TRBV6-3 with TRBJ1-4; weak D call: TRBD1 (5 bases). The ends were cut back, 5 bases at V and 5 bases at J, with 12 bases in the middle. Germline lookup yields CDR1 MNHEY and CDR2 SVGEGT. This CDR3 is 14 amino acids long. The CDR3 DNA reads as TGTGCCAGCAGTCGGGGGGGGTCCAATGAAAAACTGTTTTTT. Amino acid sequence: CASSRGGSNEKLFF.

The CDR3 sequence is CASSLLGGGYGYTF. The CDR3 bases are TGTGCCAGCAGCTTGCTGGGTGGAGGCTATGGCTACACCTTC. V and J are TRBV5-6 and TRBJ1-2, with no clear D. This CDR3 has 14 amino acids. Trimming left V 1 base short and J 4 bases short, with 11 bases between. In germline, CDR1 is SGHDT, CDR2 YYEEEE.